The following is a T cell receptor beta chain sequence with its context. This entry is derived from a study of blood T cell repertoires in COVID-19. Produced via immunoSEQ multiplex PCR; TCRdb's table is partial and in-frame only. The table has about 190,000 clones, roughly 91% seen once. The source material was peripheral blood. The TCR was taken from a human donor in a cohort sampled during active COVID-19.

Here the CDR3 reads CASSYLVGKLNTEAFF. The DNA of the CDR3 is TGTGCCAGCAGTTACCTAGTCGGGAAACTGAACACTGAAGCTTTCTTT. The chain employs TRBV6-2 or TRBV6-3 and TRBJ1-1; D call uncertain. This CDR3 has 16 residues. The V and J ends lost 2 bases and 0 bases respectively, with 13 bases between them. Germline V gene data show CDR1 as MNHEY and CDR2 as SVGEGT.